This T cell receptor (beta chain) is from a study of blood T cells in healthy people across ages. Combining a sample-barcoded 5' primer with a J-beta primer mix, a second PCR ran for 7 to 11 cycles. TCRdb analysed the 5' RACE reads with MiXCR anew, one entry per CDR3 protein. The repertoire holds more than 900,000 distinct CDR3 sequences, with 20% to 25% as singletons. Study conclusions and caveats: The long-lived group displayed more naive CD4+ cells, plus higher diversity, than the aged donors did. Age brought a roughly linear fall in TCR beta diversity measured per million T cells.

Germline V gene lookup returns CDR1 MNHNS and CDR2 SASEGT. Trimming cost V 6 bases and J 0 bases; bases outside gene matches: 13. The CDR3 sequence is 18 residues long. This clonotype was picked up a small number of times. The antigen remains unidentified. These records were also assigned to another study, of T cells of mothers and their children.

The chain recombines TRBV6-1 with TRBJ2-2; 7 positions match TRBD2. The sample taken for sequencing was blood. This TCR derives from a girl aged 2-15 years in good health. CDR3 sequence: CASSPTGGAKSNTGELFF. CDR3 DNA: TGTGCCAGCAGCCCGACGGGAGGAGCCAAATCGAACACCGGGGAGCTGTTTTTT.